The 20 T cell receptor beta chains given below trace back to one sample, sequenced in a study of cytomegalovirus exposure and HLA in healthy donors. Generated by immunoSEQ multiplex PCR, the TCRdb table keeps only in-frame clones and is missing some. The sample contains approximately 120,000 clones, roughly 94% of which appear only once. Material for sequencing was PBMCs. Receptor source: a woman under 30 in good health and CMV-seronegative.

The gene calls are TRBV15 and TRBJ1-2, with no clear D. This CDR3 is 13 amino acids long. Germline CDR1 LNHNV, CDR2 YYDKDF (reference sequence). V was cut by 1 base and J by 8 bases, with 11 bases left in between. CDR3: CATSRVGLEGYTF. The CDR3 region has the DNA TGTGCCACCAGCAGAGTCGGCCTGGAGGGCTACACCTTC.

V and J are TRBV5-1 and TRBJ2-5; 7 positions agree with TRBD1. The CDR3 runs 16 residues. CDR1 is SGHRS, CDR2 YFSETQ, per germline. V lost 0 bases, J lost 1 base, and 6 bases stayed unmatched. CDR3 sequence reads: CASSLDYRGVQETQYF. CDR3 DNA sequence: TGCGCCAGCAGCTTGGATTACAGGGGAGTCCAAGAGACCCAGTACTTC.

V and J are TRBV2 and TRBJ1-5; no definite D call. From germline, CDR1 is SNHLY and CDR2 FYNNEI. V was shortened by 4 bases and J by 2 bases, with 9 bases between the two germline ends. The CDR3 consists of 14 residues. CDR3 sequence (DNA): TGTGCCAGCAGTGCGGAGGAGGGCAATCAGCCCCAGCATTTT. Translation: CASSAEEGNQPQHF.

The chain uses TRBV4-1 and TRBJ1-5, with D tentatively TRBD1 (5 bases). This CDR3 is 15 amino acids long. V lost 1 base and J 1 base, leaving 8 bases between the germline ends. Germline V CDR1 and CDR2: MGHRA, YSYEKL. The chain's CDR3 is CASSQGAGSNQPQHF. The CDR3 nucleotides read TGCGCCAGCAGCCAAGGGGCAGGGAGCAATCAGCCCCAGCATTTT.

The V and J genes are TRBV15 and TRBJ2-1; the D gene is possibly TRBD1 (6 bases). V dropped 3 bases and J dropped 3 bases, with 9 bases sitting between them. Germline V gene sequence: CDR1 LNHNV, CDR2 YYDKDF (reference sequence). This CDR3 spans 14 amino acids. The CDR3 region is CATSSETGYNEQFF. The DNA of the CDR3 is TGTGCCACCAGCAGCGAGACAGGCTACAATGAGCAGTTCTTC.

The chain employs TRBV10-1 and TRBJ2-7; unclear D gene. Deletions cut 3 bases from V and 0 bases from J, with 3 bases between. Germline V gene lookup returns CDR1 WNHNN and CDR2 SYGVQD (reference sequence). The CDR3 loop spans 12 amino acids. This CDR3 is CASSDLSYEQYF. As DNA, the CDR3 is TGCGCCAGCAGTGATCTCTCCTACGAGCAGTACTTC.

The V gene is TRBV5-4, the J gene TRBJ1-6; TRBD1 might be the D (6 bases). The CDR3 has 14 residues. V was pared by 0 bases and J by 7 bases, with 8 bases between. Germline loops: CDR1 SGHNT, CDR2 YYREEE (reference sequence). The CDR3 coding sequence is TGTGCCAGCAGCTTGGGGACAGCGAATTCACCCCTCCACTTT. Protein sequence: CASSLGTANSPLHF.

CDR3 DNA: TGTGCCAGCAGCTTGGCATACAGGGGAACGGATCAGCCCCAGCATTTT. Protein: CASSLAYRGTDQPQHF. The rearrangement joins TRBV5-5 to TRBJ1-5, with TRBD1 matching over 7 bases. Germline loops: CDR1 SGHKS, CDR2 YYEKEE (reference sequence). The trim removed 0 bases at V and 5 bases at J, leaving 8 bases unmatched. The CDR3 totals 16 residues.

The genes are TRBV28 and TRBJ2-3; D unresolved. The V end lost 5 bases, the J end lost 0 bases, and 12 bases lay between the germline ends. Germline V gene lookup returns CDR1 MDHEN and CDR2 SYDVKM. CDR3 length equals 15 residues. The CDR3 spells CASSTRLPSTDTQYF. The CDR3 region has the DNA TGTGCCAGCAGTACGCGACTGCCCAGCACAGATACGCAGTATTTT.

The chain couples TRBV28 to TRBJ1-6, with no clear D. The V gene lost 5 bases and the J gene lost 7 bases, with 12 bases spanning the gap. This CDR3 contains 14 residues. Germline V CDR1 and CDR2: MDHEN, SYDVKM. The chain's CDR3 is CASSPGGENSPLHF. The CDR3 DNA reads TGTGCCAGCAGTCCGGGCGGGGAAAATTCACCCCTCCACTTT. Variable domain in full (rest from reference TRBV28 and TRBJ1-6): DVKVTQSSRYLVKRTGEKVFLECVQDMDHENMFWYRQDPGLGLRLIYFSYDVKMKEKGDIPEGYSVSREKKERFSLILESASTNQTSMYLCASSPGGENSPLHFGNGTRLTVT.

This sequence joins TRBV6-4 and TRBJ2-1; 7 bases map to TRBD2. The CDR3 spans 13 residues. With 6 bases clipped from V and 10 bases from J, the junction kept 9 bases outside the gene matches. Germline CDR1 is MRHNA and CDR2 is SNTAGT. This chain's CDR3 is CASSESGMGEQFF. DNA of the CDR3: TGTGCCAGCAGCGAAAGCGGGATGGGCGAGCAGTTCTTC.

In DNA form, the CDR3 reads TGTGCCAGCAGCCGAGAACAGGGCGGAAAACTGTTTTTT. This gives the protein CASSREQGGKLFF. This chain joins TRBV7-9 and TRBJ1-4, with TRBD1 as a possible D gene (6 bases). The V end was cut by 5 bases, the J end by 10 bases, with 14 bases between. CDR3 length: 13 amino acids. Germline CDR1 SEHNR, CDR2 FQNEAQ (reference sequence). Complete variable domain (other parts from reference TRBV7-9 and TRBJ1-4): DTGVSQNPRHKITKRGQNVTFRCDPISEHNRLYWYRQTLGQGPEFLTYFQNEAQLEKSRLLSDRFSAERPKGSFSTLEIQRTEQGDSAMYLCASSREQGGKLFFGSGTQLSVL.

The rearrangement links TRBV5-1 to TRBJ2-1; TRBD2 might be the D (5 bases). Trimming removed 4 bases from V and 4 bases from J, with 15 bases in between. Germline loops: CDR1 SGHRS, CDR2 YFSETQ. This CDR3 has 15 amino acids. The CDR3 reads CASSAGRPGYNEQFF. The CDR3 DNA follows: TGCGCCAGCAGCGCTGGACGGCCGGGGTACAATGAGCAGTTCTTC.

This chain connects TRBV6-1 to TRBJ1-1; 11 bases are shared with TRBD1. Unmatched junction bases numbered 4, after V lost 6 bases and J lost 4 bases. Germline CDR1 reads MNHNS; CDR2 reads SASEGT. CDR3 length: 14 amino acids. CDR3 sequence reads: CASSAGTGGTEAFF. The CDR3 DNA sequence: TGTGCCAGCAGCGCCGGGACAGGGGGCACTGAAGCTTTCTTT.

The gene calls are TRBV10-3 and TRBJ1-2; 8 nucleotides line up with TRBD1. This CDR3 is built from 12 residues. The germline gives CDR1 ENHRY, CDR2 SYGVKD. The V segment lost 8 bases and the J segment 7 bases; nucleotides outside the gene matches: 6. The CDR3 nucleotides are TGTGCCATCCAGGGGGCGGCGGGTGGCTACACCTTC. Translating gives CAIQGAAGGYTF.

The table lists this clone with a count of one. This sequence joins TRBV4-1 and TRBJ1-1, with D perhaps matching TRBD1 (6 bases). This CDR3 comprises 17 residues. V was shortened by 0 bases and J by 0 bases, with 14 bases between the two germline ends. Germline CDR1 is MGHRA and CDR2 is YSYEKL. The CDR3 spells CASSQEGARYLNTEAFF. CDR3 DNA sequence: TGCGCCAGCAGCCAAGAGGGGGCCAGGTACTTGAACACTGAAGCTTTCTTT.

The chain carries TRBV19 and TRBJ1-1; D gene unclear. Trimming cost V 2 bases and J 1 base, with 8 bases left between them. Germline values: CDR1 LNHDA, CDR2 SQIVND (reference sequence). The CDR3 spans 14 residues. The CDR3 DNA follows: TGTGCCAGTAGTATAATTTGGAGGAACACTGAAGCTTTCTTT. Its translation: CASSIIWRNTEAFF.

The chain uses TRBV30 and TRBJ2-7; a possible D gene is TRBD2 (7 bases). This CDR3 contains 14 residues. CDR1 is GTSNPN and CDR2 is SVGIG in the germline V gene (reference sequence). V shed 2 bases and J shed 3 bases, with 14 bases lying between them. The CDR3 sequence is CAWSKGEGFYEQYF. The CDR3 bases are TGTGCCTGGAGTAAGGGGGAGGGGTTCTACGAGCAGTACTTC.

The chain recombines TRBV6-6 with TRBJ2-7; D remains ambiguous. Trimming removed 0 bases from V and 7 bases from J, with 13 bases in between. This CDR3 comprises 14 residues. Germline V gene data show CDR1 as MNHNY and CDR2 as SVGAGI (reference sequence). CDR3 DNA: TGTGCCAGCAGTTACTCGGGCAGGTTTTGGGAGCAGTACTTC. Translation: CASSYSGRFWEQYF.

This clone was observed a handful of times. The gene calls are TRBV6-1 and TRBJ1-5; a weak D match, TRBD1 (6 bases). The CDR3 totals 14 residues. V was trimmed by 9 bases and J by 6 bases, leaving 18 bases between them. Germline CDR1 is MNHNS and CDR2 is SASEGT. Here the CDR3 DNA reads TGTGCCAGTGATAGGGGGATCGGCAGTCAGCCCCAGCATTTT. This translates into CASDRGIGSQPQHF.